This T cell receptor beta chain was identified in a study of identical twins. TCRdb re-analysed the 5' RACE reads in MiXCR, keeping a single row per CDR3 protein. The sample gives 1.5 million to 2 million distinct CDR3 sequences, about 31% of which show up once; about 0.25% is in the top ten. This CDR3 spans 15 amino acids. This clonotype turned up a few times. V gene TRBV21-1 combines with J gene TRBJ2-1; the table gives TRBD1 as D, unverified against the DNA. TRBV21-1 is annotated as a pseudogene. The receptor comes from a newborn girl in good health. The sample consisted of cord blood. CDR3 coding DNA: TGTGCCAGCAGCTCAGACCCACAGGGTCTGGAGGAGCAGTTCTTC. As protein: CASSSDPQGLEEQFF.